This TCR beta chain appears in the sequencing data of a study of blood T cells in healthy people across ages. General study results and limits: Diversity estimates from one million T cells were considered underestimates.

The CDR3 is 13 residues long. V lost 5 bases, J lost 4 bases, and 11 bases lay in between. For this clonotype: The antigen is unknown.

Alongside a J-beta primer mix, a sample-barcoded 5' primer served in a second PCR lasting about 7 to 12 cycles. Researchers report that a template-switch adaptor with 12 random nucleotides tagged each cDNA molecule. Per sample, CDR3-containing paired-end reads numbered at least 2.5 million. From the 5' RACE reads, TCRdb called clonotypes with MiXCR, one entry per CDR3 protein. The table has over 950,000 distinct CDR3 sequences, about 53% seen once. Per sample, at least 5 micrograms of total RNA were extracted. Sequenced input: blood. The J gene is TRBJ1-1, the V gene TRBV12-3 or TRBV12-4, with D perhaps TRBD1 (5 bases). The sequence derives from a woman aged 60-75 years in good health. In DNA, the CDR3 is TGTGCCAGCAGTGTAGAGGGACGCACTGAAGCTTTCTTT. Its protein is CASSVEGRTEAFF.